This TCR beta chain was sequenced in a study of cytomegalovirus exposure and HLA in healthy donors (dated by TCRdb to about 2017). Background for the entire study: In an earlier analysis of approximately 640 of the donors, about 260 Gb of sequence data and approximately 120 million unique TCR beta sequences from about 179 million T cells were reported. The study profiled the T cell repertoires of under 850 subjects by immunosequencing and related them to cytomegalovirus serostatus. Typing coverage differed by locus: A, B, C, DRB1 and DQB1 were typed in about 629-640 donors, DQA1 in about 500, DPA1 in roughly 590, and DPB1 in approximately 450. Class I and class II HLA loci were covered by the typing at four-digit resolution. In an earlier analysis of 500 to 650 of the donors, high-throughput TCR beta sequencing was used to judge whether each TCR beta V gene segment behaved as functional or pseudogenic. An early release that covered about 600 HLA-typed donors contained about 290 gigabases of sequencing data and around 80 million unique TCR sequences. A later genetic analysis used genome-wide SNP genotypes for about 60% of the roughly 700 donors, treating that subset as a discovery cohort. A separate validation cohort of roughly 130 different subjects was used in addition to the roughly 670-subject first cohort. High-throughput TCR immunosequencing, statistical association of individual TCRs with disease status, and machine learning were combined to predict cytomegalovirus infection status. Every repertoire in the discovery cohort had been generated on one and the same sequencing platform. Donor age, sex, ethnicity and CMV serostatus were compiled alongside the repertoire data. The study aimed to test whether signatures of past pathogen exposure could be identified by cataloging public T cell receptors. Among the roughly 370 genotyped donors, around 81% belonged to the genetic ancestry cluster associated with self-reported Caucasian donors. Roughly five DR-DQ haplotypes were treated as single units for association and clustering because of strong linkage in the cohort. To study patterns of TCR occurrence, a later analysis re-analyzed previously published TCR beta repertoires from 550 to 800 donors and added high-resolution HLA genotyping. Rather than drawing on any new phenotypic data, the later analysis identified candidate immune exposures from TCR beta sequences and the way those sequences occurred across donors. Across 398 genotyped donors of the cohort, an average of about 240,000 unique TCR beta nucleotide sequences per donor were sequenced, and around 19% of those sequences were non-productive. Paper-wide results and their limitations: The study gave a list of 150 to 200 TCR beta chains associated with cytomegalovirus. In vitro tests confirmed that a few of the cytomegalovirus-associated TCR beta chains recognize cytomegalovirus antigens. The sequencing pipeline was judged likely to have produced a cluster of highly shared sequence variants as a technical artifact. Linkage disequilibrium might explain the correlated functional status among segregating V segments, but an unknown experimental factor could not be excluded. In a later analysis, the rate of TCR association differed among HLA loci, with DRB1 alleles having the most associated TCRs and HLA-C alleles having the fewest. A later analysis associated 17,000 or so TCR beta sequences with specific HLA alleles at a false discovery rate of 0.05. Some IMGT-functional V segments, including TRBV6-2 and TRBV6-3, could not be distinguished by the 87-base-pair reads and were therefore excluded. Immune exposure information for the cohort was limited to CMV serostatus. Most TCR sequences were observed very rarely across donors, whereas some public TCRs were present in many individuals. An association between a missense DCLRE1C variant and V-gene and J-gene trimming of TCR beta chains was found in a later genetic analysis and replicated in an independent cohort. A further reported finding was that TCR beta sequences accurately predicted the HLA-A and HLA-B alleles for most subjects in the first cohort. Strong co-occurrence of HLA alleles, especially DR and DQ, made assigning TCR associations to individual alleles difficult. In an earlier analysis of fewer than 700 of the donors, most TCR beta V segments appeared in productive rearrangements about 87% or about 30% of the time, broadly matching IMGT annotations. Cytomegalovirus status was reported to be diagnosed by the classifier with high specificity and sensitivity in both the original and validation cohorts. The earlier analysis of 587 of the donors excluded roughly 17 rarely observed V segments, including chromosome 9 orphons, because counts were too low. Sequencing depth was assumed to be roughly uniform across donors in the presence/absence analyses, though that assumption may not hold. Several of the top co-occurrence clusters appeared to be linked to parvovirus B19, influenza, CMV and Epstein-Barr virus, according to a later analysis. In a later analysis, HLA-associated TCR beta chains were found to be more clonally expanded and to have lower generation probabilities than equally common non-associated chains. It was suggested by the authors that the approach could potentially be generalized to other disease states and immunological phenotypes. According to a later analysis, most CMV-associated TCR beta chains appeared to be HLA-restricted, and the HLA associations seemed to be driven largely by CMV exposure. In a later genetic analysis, fewer N-insertions in productive TCRs were reported among donors in an Asian-associated ancestry cluster than the roughly 710-donor mean. Because some donors lacked HLA typing at each locus, the association tests relied only on the typed subset. The cohort was sequenced for TCR beta chains only, and without alpha or paired-chain data the features that could be detected were limited.

In total, 666 healthy bone marrow donors made up the cohort. At the time of sampling, all cohort members were nominally healthy, though unrecorded immune exposures were likely present. The donor was CMV seronegative and was included in the group of a few hundred seronegative cohort members. A peripheral blood sample was provided by each donor, and peripheral blood mononuclear cells were used for TCR beta sequencing. Genomic DNA was extracted from the blood cell samples with the Qiagen DNeasy Blood Extraction Kit. The method was the immunoSEQ multiplex PCR assay. For the multiplex PCR, a mixture combining 60 forward primers for TCR Vbeta segments and 13 reverse primers for TCR Jbeta segments was used. Amplification of the CDR3 region of rearranged TCR beta genes was performed with a multiplex PCR assay on genomic DNA. The amplified TCR beta libraries were sequenced on the Illumina HiSeq System as 87-base-pair reads. For the original study's pipeline: Across the 600 to 700 repertoires, a later analysis counted about 81 million unique TCR beta chains, around 11 million of which were shared by at least two donors. A nearest-neighbor algorithm error-corrected the raw reads and collapsed the reads into unique sequences, merging closely related sequences to remove PCR and sequencing errors. To assign V, D and J gene segments, CDR3 sequences were aligned to IMGT reference sequences. For a sequence to be retained, at least a six-nucleotide match to both a V gene segment and a J gene segment was required. A rearrangement counted as productive if the CDR3 had no stop codons and remained in frame with V and J, and every other rearrangement counted as non-productive. CDR3 was defined according to IMGT convention as the region running from the second conserved V-encoded cysteine to the conserved J-encoded phenylalanine. In an earlier analysis of 550 to 650 of the donors, sequences lacking an unambiguous match to a single V gene segment were excluded. An earlier analysis of a few hundred of the donors called V segments functional above 56.7% productive rearrangements and segregating when the between-donor standard deviation exceeded 5%. A statistical classification framework was developed to diagnose cytomegalovirus status using the catalog of TCR beta chain sequences. In a later analysis, TCR nucleotide sequences were compared against IMGT/GENE-DB human TR gene sequences so that V and J genes could be assigned. The TCRdist pipeline was used in a later analysis to assign CDR3 sequences and most-parsimonious VDJ recombination scenarios. A later analysis defined each TCR beta chain by its CDR3 amino acid sequence plus V-gene family, and excluded reads lacking a unique V-gene family. In a later analysis, fewer than 650 highly shared, low-generation-probability nucleotide sequences were removed to address suspected cross-contamination and a sequencing artifact. A later analysis calculated a clonal expansion index for each public chain from normalized within-repertoire ranks of inferred template counts. In a later analysis, generation probabilities were computed with a VDJ recombination model fitted to out-of-frame rearrangements, and the resulting probabilities were checked against IGoR. Hypergeometric tests were used in a later analysis to score TCR-TCR, TCR-HLA and TCR-CMV co-occurrence, with a repertoire-size bias correction applied to the TCR pairs. A later analysis estimated false discovery rates by permuting HLA or CMV assignments 20 times. A later analysis grouped co-occurring TCRs with DBSCAN, adding TCRdist sequence similarity when clustering within HLA-allele-positive subsets. For co-occurrence clustering, repertoires with fewer than 30,000 or more than 120,000 public chains were excluded, along with about five repertoires with anomalous nucleotide sharing. The table comes from immuneACCESS by way of TCRdb, which keeps in-frame sequences with V and J called. Part of the clones is missing from these tables; in studies checked, under half for an unresolved V gene and the rest for unknown reasons. That table furnishes V, J and clone size, whereas the DNA furnished D and trimming. The sample table contains 150,000 to 200,000 clones; only one count was recorded for roughly 85% of them. The ten top clones hold approximately 2.4% of the sample.

This clone was seen a handful of times. Its antigen is currently not known. No per-base quality is available; no much larger clone lies one base away. The CDR3 measures 15 amino acids from cysteine to phenylalanine. Here the CDR3 DNA is all that survives: 45 bases in frame from base 1. The germline V gene provides CDR1 LGHNT and CDR2 FRNRAP. V sheds 4 bases and J sheds 3 bases, leaving 16 bases between their ends. The specimen sequenced was PBMCs. The receptor's source is a woman between 45 and 60 years old in good health and CMV-seronegative. This chain joins TRBV12-5 to TRBJ2-7; the D segment could be TRBD1, given 5 matching bases. The DNA sequence follows: TGTGCTAGTGGTTCGGACGGTAGGGGCTACTACGAGCAGTACTTC. Its protein is CASGSDGRGYYEQYF.